Shown below are 13 T cell receptor beta chains from a single sample sequenced in a study of blood T cell repertoires in COVID-19. TCRdb keeps only in-frame clones here, not all; method: immunoSEQ multiplex PCR. The data hold 150,000 to 200,000 clones, with 80% to 90% observed a single time. Sequenced input: peripheral blood. These receptors originate from a human donor with active or convalescent COVID-19. The donor label of this sample is uncertain.

The rearrangement links TRBV2 to TRBJ1-6; 10 positions match TRBD1. The V gene end was trimmed by 6 bases and the J gene end by 14 bases; junction bases not matched to a gene: 13. CDR3 size: 15 residues. Germline values: CDR1 SNHLY, CDR2 FYNNEI. The CDR3 protein is CASRDATGGWRTLHF. The CDR3 DNA sequence: TGTGCCAGCAGAGACGCGACAGGGGGCTGGAGGACCCTCCACTTT.

The chain joins TRBV6-1 to TRBJ1-2; 8 bases agree with TRBD1. CDR3 length equals 15 residues. With 2 bases clipped from V and 1 base from J, the junction kept 3 bases outside the gene matches. Germline V gene lookup returns CDR1 MNHNS and CDR2 SASEGT. CDR3 nucleotide sequence: TGTGCCAGCAGTGAACAGGGGGCCTTTAACTATGGCTACACCTTC. This gives the protein CASSEQGAFNYGYTF.

This chain's CDR3 is CASSQEASPVNSPLHF. CDR3 DNA sequence: TGTGCCAGCAGCCAAGAAGCCTCCCCCGTCAATTCACCCCTCCACTTT. The rearrangement joins TRBV4-2 to TRBJ1-6; D is undetermined. CDR3 length: 16 amino acids. Between the trimmed V and J ends, which lost 0 bases and 7 bases, there was a span of 13 bases. The germline gives CDR1 LGHNA, CDR2 YNFKEQ.

Regarding this clone: The same CDR3 can be traced to other DNA sequences in this sample. V usage is TRBV18 and J usage is TRBJ2-7; D is perhaps TRBD1 (5 bases). Germline CDR1 and CDR2: KGHSH and LQKENI. The CDR3 has 14 amino acids. With 0 bases removed from V and 0 bases from J, the gap between germline ends came to 6 bases. CDR3 nucleotide sequence: TGTGCCAGCTCACCACCGGACAACTCCTACGAGCAGTACTTC. The encoded protein is CASSPPDNSYEQYF. Full variable domain (rest looked up from reference TRBV18 and TRBJ2-7): NAGVMQNPRHLVRRRGQEARLRCSPMKGHSHVYWYRQLPEEGLKFMVYLQKENIIDESGMPKERFSAEFPKEGPSILRIQQVVRGDSAAYFCASSPPDNSYEQYFGPGTRLTVT.

The chain couples TRBV4-3 to TRBJ2-7; a weak D match, TRBD1 (5 bases). Germline CDR1 and CDR2: LGHNA and YSLEER. CDR3 length: 13 amino acids. Between the trimmed V and J ends, which lost 1 base and 7 bases, there was a span of 11 bases. CDR3 bases: TGCGCCAGCAGCCAAGCCCAGGGAAGGGAGCAGTACTTC. Translated: CASSQAQGREQYF.

This clone was observed a handful of times. This chain uses TRBV6-5 with TRBJ1-4; possible D gene TRBD1, 6 bases. This CDR3 is 16 amino acids long. Germline CDR1 reads MNHEY; CDR2 reads SVGAGI. V was pared by 0 bases and J by 4 bases, with 12 bases between. CDR3 nucleotides: TGTGCCAGCAGTTACTCTTACAGGGCCCTTAATGAAAAACTGTTTTTT. Translating gives CASSYSYRALNEKLFF.

The V and J genes are TRBV2 and TRBJ1-4; D unclear. The CDR3 is made up of 11 amino acids. V was pared by 6 bases and J by 8 bases, with 7 bases between. The germline CDR1 and CDR2 sequences are SNHLY and FYNNEI. CDR3 sequence reads: CASSPGEKLFF. CDR3 coding DNA: TGTGCCAGCAGCCCGGGAGAAAAACTGTTTTTT.

This clone showed up just a few times. This chain uses TRBV19 with TRBJ2-1, with no clear D. This CDR3 has 13 residues. Germline CDR1 and CDR2: LNHDA and SQIVND (reference sequence). Trimming pared 2 bases from V and 4 bases from J, leaving 6 bases between. The CDR3 sequence is CASSITEYNEQFF. CDR3 nucleotides: TGTGCCAGTAGTATAACTGAGTACAATGAGCAGTTCTTC.

V usage is TRBV18 and J usage is TRBJ1-2; 7 bases are shared with TRBD1. V lost 6 bases to trimming and J lost 2 bases; unmatched junction nucleotides: 3. The length of the CDR3 is 13 residues. From germline, CDR1 is KGHSH and CDR2 LQKENI. CDR3 coding DNA: TGTGCCAGCTCCGAACAGGGGAACTATGGCTACACCTTC. It is translated as CASSEQGNYGYTF.

The gene calls are TRBV28 and TRBJ1-5, with 7 bases that match TRBD1. With V trimmed by 6 bases and J by 6 bases, 8 bases remained unmatched. The CDR3 runs 14 residues. In germline, CDR1 is MDHEN, CDR2 SYDVKM. The CDR3 DNA is TGTGCCAGCAGAGACCCGGGACAGTCTCAGCCCCAGCATTTT. Its protein product is CASRDPGQSQPQHF. The complete variable domain, with remaining parts taken from reference TRBV28 and TRBJ1-5, reads DVKVTQSSRYLVKRTGEKVFLECVQDMDHENMFWYRQDPGLGLRLIYFSYDVKMKEKGDIPEGYSVSREKKERFSLILESASTNQTSMYLCASRDPGQSQPQHFGDGTRLSIL.

The chain recombines TRBV19 with TRBJ1-2, with 7 nucleotides matching TRBD1. Germline V gene sequence: CDR1 LNHDA, CDR2 SQIVND (reference sequence). The CDR3 runs 15 residues. J gave up 2 bases and V 7 bases, and 10 bases lay outside the gene matches. Here the CDR3 reads CASTEKPGQNYGYTF. DNA for the CDR3: TGTGCCAGTACCGAGAAACCGGGACAGAACTATGGCTACACCTTC.

The V and J genes are TRBV27 and TRBJ2-4; TRBD1 matches 9 bases. Trimming cost V 5 bases and J 9 bases; bases outside gene matches: 11. This CDR3 spans 15 amino acids. Germline CDR1 MNHEY, CDR2 SMNVEV (reference sequence). CDR3 loop: CASSPSGTGRAIQYF. The DNA of the CDR3 is TGTGCCAGCAGTCCGTCGGGGACAGGGAGGGCCATTCAGTACTTC.

The gene calls are TRBV9 and TRBJ2-3; TRBD2 matches at 8 bases. The CDR3 contains 16 residues. CDR1 SGDLS and CDR2 YYNGEE come from the germline V gene. V was pared by 3 bases and J by 5 bases, with 11 bases of the junction left unmatched. CDR3 region: CASSGSVAGFIDTQYF. The CDR3 DNA is TGTGCCAGCAGCGGGTCGGTAGCGGGGTTTATAGATACGCAGTATTTT.